Detailed here is one TCR beta chain. V shed 5 bases and J shed 9 bases, with 20 bases lying between them. This CDR3 is 15 amino acids long. CDR1 and CDR2 from the germline V gene are SGHTA and FQGNSA. These data are taken from a study of blood T cells in healthy people across ages. Study background: Through template switching, about one barcoded beta molecule was captured per two T cells, as measured in model experiments.

Combining a sample-barcoded 5' primer with a J-beta primer mix, a second PCR ran for roughly 7 to 11 cycles. Every cDNA molecule carried a tag from a template-switch adaptor bearing 12 random nucleotides. TCRdb re-analysed the 5' RACE reads in MiXCR, keeping a single row per CDR3 protein. The table lists 750,000 to 950,000 distinct CDR3 sequences, almost 30% of them singletons. The sample was also linked to a second study, of T cells of mothers and their children. As that study records: Three healthy Caucasian mothers, along with their six children, were the donors. Every mother supplied over 8 million TCR beta CDR3 reads and every child some 3 million.

This TCR came from a woman in her thirties or forties in good health. The chain links TRBV7-2 to TRBJ2-1, with D possibly TRBD2 on 7 matching bases. Sequencing was carried out using blood. The CDR3 sequence is CASSLSLGGAAEQFF. CDR3 sequence (DNA): TGTGCCAGCAGCCTAAGTCTAGGGGGGGCGGCTGAGCAGTTCTTC. The variable domain in full, completed from reference TRBV7-2 and TRBJ2-1, reads GAGVSQSPSNKVTEKGKDVELRCDPISGHTALYWYRQSLGQGLEFLIYFQGNSAPDKSGLPSDRFSAERTGGSVSTLTIQRTQQEDSAVYLCASSLSLGGAAEQFFGPGTRLTVL.